The 15 T cell receptor beta chains below come from one sample, sequenced in a study of shared clonotypes between healthy human individuals. Naive CD8 cells lacked CD45RO, underwent positive selection for CCR7 and left out terminally differentiated effector memory CD45RA+ cells. Generated by immunoSEQ multiplex PCR, the TCRdb table keeps only in-frame clones and is missing some. The data show 550,000 to 750,000 clones, 95% to 96% seen once. The material sequenced was naive CD8+ T cells sorted from blood. The source is a woman in her twenties or thirties in good health.

The chain uses TRBV19 and TRBJ1-1; tentative D call: TRBD1 (5 bases). The V and J ends lost 7 bases and 0 bases respectively, with 15 bases between them. The CDR3 consists of 15 residues. CDR1 and CDR2 from the germline V gene are LNHDA and SQIVND (reference sequence). CDR3 nucleotides: TGTGCCAGTAAGTACAGGCGTGCCATGAACACTGAAGCTTTCTTT. The encoded protein is CASKYRRAMNTEAFF.

This clone is a singleton in its sample. The same CDR3 can be traced to other DNA sequences in this sample. The chain links TRBV5-4 to TRBJ1-2; D unresolved. Trimming removed 4 bases from V and 8 bases from J, with 9 bases in between. CDR1 and CDR2 from the germline V gene are SGHNT and YYREEE (reference sequence). The CDR3 spans 11 residues. DNA of the CDR3: TGTGCCAGCAGCCTGGAGGGAGGCTACACCTTC. This gives the protein CASSLEGGYTF.

J is TRBJ2-7 and V is TRBV5-6; D is uncertain. This CDR3 has 11 residues. With 0 bases removed from V and 7 bases from J, the gap between germline ends came to 5 bases. Germline V gives CDR1 SGHDT, CDR2 YYEEEE. The CDR3 nucleotides are TGTGCCAGCAGCTTGGGGCCAGAGCAGTACTTC. Translated, it gives CASSLGPEQYF.

The V and J genes are TRBV5-4 and TRBJ2-2, with D perhaps TRBD1 (7 bases). The CDR3 totals 16 residues. The germline V gene has CDR1 SGHNT and CDR2 YYREEE (reference sequence). Trimming cost V 2 bases and J 4 bases, with 15 bases left between them. The chain's CDR3 is CASSFLWQGGTGELFF. CDR3 nucleotides: TGTGCCAGCAGCTTTTTATGGCAGGGGGGCACCGGGGAGCTGTTTTTT.

V is TRBV29-1 and J is TRBJ2-6; 8 bases align to TRBD1. The CDR3 runs to 18 residues. Germline V gene sequence: CDR1 SQVTM, CDR2 ANQGSEA. The V segment lost 5 bases and the J segment 0 bases; nucleotides outside the gene matches: 12. The CDR3 bases are TGCAGCGTTCATGACTCGAGGACAGGGAACTCTGGGGCCAACGTCCTGACTTTC. This codes for CSVHDSRTGNSGANVLTF.

This clone showed up just once. This sequence joins TRBV9 and TRBJ2-3, with TRBD2 identical over 12 bases. This CDR3 is 15 amino acids long. CDR1 SGDLS and CDR2 YYNGEE come from the germline V gene. The ends lost 6 bases at V and 4 bases at J; junction bases unmatched: 6. The CDR3: CASTRLAGVADTQYF. Here the CDR3 DNA reads TGTGCCAGCACCCGACTAGCGGGAGTAGCAGATACGCAGTATTTT.

The gene calls are TRBV27 and TRBJ2-7; D call uncertain. CDR3 length: 15 amino acids. The V and J ends lost 5 bases and 3 bases respectively, with 17 bases between them. CDR1 and CDR2 from the germline V gene are MNHEY and SMNVEV (reference sequence). CDR3 coding DNA: TGTGCCAGCAGTACCAGCCGGACCACAAGCTACGAGCAGTACTTC. Translating gives CASSTSRTTSYEQYF.

The chain recombines TRBV28 with TRBJ1-4; TRBD1 is a possible D gene (6 bases). The germline gives CDR1 MDHEN, CDR2 SYDVKM. The CDR3 has 15 amino acids. With 6 bases removed from V and 5 bases from J, the gap between germline ends came to 16 bases. CDR3 amino acids: CASSPRTERNEKLFF. For the CDR3, the DNA is TGTGCCAGCAGCCCGAGGACAGAAAGGAATGAAAAACTGTTTTTT.

J is TRBJ2-1 and V is TRBV19; weak D call: TRBD2 (6 bases). This CDR3 is 16 amino acids long. V dropped 4 bases and J dropped 1 base, with 14 bases sitting between them. Germline V gives CDR1 LNHDA, CDR2 SQIVND (reference sequence). The DNA for the CDR3 is TGTGCCAGTAGTAGTAGCGGAATAGTATCCTACAATGAGCAGTTCTTC. Translating gives CASSSSGIVSYNEQFF.

V is TRBV7-9 and J is TRBJ1-1; 9 nucleotides match TRBD1. The CDR3 has 15 residues. Per the germline V gene, CDR1 is SEHNR and CDR2 is FQNEAQ (reference sequence). Trimming took 7 bases from V and 5 from J; bases not matched to a gene: 11. CDR3 DNA sequence: TGTGCCAGCACACAATTACAGGGGGCGGAAACTGAAGCTTTCTTT. It yields the protein CASTQLQGAETEAFF.

The chain is built from TRBV6-1 and TRBJ2-3; unclear D gene. Trimming stripped 3 bases from V and 4 bases from J, with 5 bases between. The CDR3 spans 12 residues. Germline assignment: CDR1 MNHNS and CDR2 SASEGT. The CDR3 DNA sequence: TGTGCCAGCAGTGATTTCGCAGATACGCAGTATTTT. Amino acid sequence: CASSDFADTQYF.

This rearrangement joins TRBV7-9 to TRBJ2-1; perhaps D is TRBD1 or TRBD2 (5 bases each). Germline V gene lookup returns CDR1 SEHNR and CDR2 FQNEAQ (reference sequence). CDR3 size: 14 residues. Trimming removed 3 bases at V and 6 bases at J, with 12 bases between. CDR3 nucleotide sequence: TGTGCCAGCAGCTTTGGGGACGTACCCAATGAGCAGTTCTTC. The encoded protein is CASSFGDVPNEQFF.

This chain uses TRBV14 with TRBJ1-1, with 9 bases lining up with TRBD1. CDR1 is SGHDN and CDR2 is FVKESK in the germline V gene. CDR3 length equals 17 residues. V dropped 2 bases and J dropped 4; count of bases not matched to a gene: 11. The CDR3 loop is CASSQFYPGQGTTEAFF. In DNA, the CDR3 is TGTGCCAGCAGCCAATTCTACCCGGGACAGGGAACCACTGAAGCTTTCTTT.

As regards this clone: This CDR3 is also generated by other DNA sequences in the sample. For the CDR3, the DNA is TGTGCCAGCAGCTTAGGAGGGTACAATGAGCAGTTCTTC. This translates into CASSLGGYNEQFF. The chain is built from TRBV13 and TRBJ2-1; D is undetermined. CDR1 is PRHDT, CDR2 FYEKMQ, per germline (reference sequence). Trimming took 0 bases from V and 4 from J, leaving 4 bases between them. CDR3 size: 13 residues.

Here the CDR3 reads CASSLAIRDEQYF. The DNA of the CDR3 is TGTGCCAGCAGCCTCGCGATTCGGGACGAGCAGTACTTC. This chain joins TRBV5-4 and TRBJ2-7; no definite D call. The CDR3 length is 13 residues. V was shortened by 4 bases and J by 5 bases, with 13 bases between the two germline ends. Germline V gene data show CDR1 as SGHNT and CDR2 as YYREEE (reference sequence).